The 29 T cell receptor beta chains reported below all come from one sample, sequenced in a study of beta chain features in type 1 diabetes. All of the isolated RNA was reverse transcribed, so expressed TCRB transcripts were sequenced. Profiling relied on immunoSEQ multiplex PCR, and the TCRdb table lists in-frame clones only, not all of them. This table holds 200,000 to 250,000 clones, 13% to 15% found once. Source material: naive CD4+ T cells from blood. The source is a woman aged 35 to 49 in good health.

Here the CDR3 reads CASRIQGTGELFF. CDR3 DNA sequence: TGTGCCAGCAGGATTCAGGGGACCGGGGAGCTGTTTTTT. This chain links TRBV7-2 with TRBJ2-2, with a tentative D call TRBD1 (6 bases). This CDR3 region has 13 residues. Trimming shortened V by 6 bases and J by 5 bases, and 10 bases separated the two germline ends. Germline CDR1 and CDR2: SGHTA and FQGNSA.

This clone was observed a handful of times. J is TRBJ1-4 and V is TRBV7-6, with TRBD1 as a possible D gene (5 bases). CDR1 is SGHVS and CDR2 is FNYEAQ in the germline V gene. This CDR3 has 15 amino acids. Trimming cost V 1 base and J 8 bases, with 14 bases left between them. This CDR3 reads CASSLEGDLQEKLFF. CDR3 sequence (DNA): TGTGCCAGCAGCTTAGAAGGGGATTTGCAGGAAAAACTGTTTTTT. Using reference TRBV7-6 and TRBJ1-4 for the parts outside the CDR3, the full variable domain is GAGVSQSPRYKVTKRGQDVALRCDPISGHVSLYWYRQALGQGPEFLTYFNYEAQQDKSGLPNDRFSAERPEGSISTLTIQRTEQRDSAMYRCASSLEGDLQEKLFFGSGTQLSVL.

The rearrangement links TRBV2 to TRBJ1-2; 9 bases are shared with TRBD1. CDR3 length equals 11 residues. V trimming: 8 bases; J trimming: 6 bases; junction bases outside the gene matches: 1. CDR1 and CDR2 from the germline V gene are SNHLY and FYNNEI. The chain's CDR3 is CASDRGDGYTF. The CDR3 DNA reads TGTGCCAGCGACAGGGGGGATGGCTACACCTTC.

This chain joins TRBV15 and TRBJ1-5; maybe TRBD1 (6 bases). This CDR3 has 18 amino acids. Germline V CDR1 and CDR2: LNHNV, YYDKDF (reference sequence). Trimming cost V 0 bases and J 2 bases, with 17 bases left between them. CDR3 DNA: TGTGCCACCAGCAGAGAGGATAAGGACAGATGGGGCAATCAGCCCCAGCATTTT. Encoded protein: CATSREDKDRWGNQPQHF.

This clone was detected a few times. This rearrangement joins TRBV2 to TRBJ2-5; 7 bases line up with TRBD1. Germline V gene sequence: CDR1 SNHLY, CDR2 FYNNEI. The ends lost 2 bases at V and 7 bases at J; junction bases unmatched: 7. CDR3 length: 14 amino acids. CDR3 sequence (DNA): TGTGCCAGCAGTGAAAGGGGGCCGACTGGGACCCAGTACTTC. As protein: CASSERGPTGTQYF.

J is TRBJ1-6 and V is TRBV5-1; tentative D call: TRBD1 (5 bases). Germline V CDR1 and CDR2: SGHRS, YFSETQ. The CDR3 runs 16 residues. Trimming cost V 4 bases and J 6 bases, with 17 bases left between them. In nucleotides, the CDR3 is TGCGCCAGCAGCCTGGGGGGGGAGGGTCCTAATTCACCCCTCCACTTT. This gives the protein CASSLGGEGPNSPLHF.

This clone has a handful of counts. The chain recombines TRBV29-1 with TRBJ2-7; 16 bases match TRBD2. Looked up from germline, CDR1 is SQVTM and CDR2 is ANQGSEA. The CDR3 has 17 amino acids. The V gene end was trimmed by 5 bases and the J gene end by 1 base; junction bases not matched to a gene: 8. CDR3 in amino acids: CSVPPGLAGGRSYEQYF. The CDR3 nucleotides read TGCAGCGTTCCTCCGGGACTAGCGGGGGGGCGGTCCTACGAGCAGTACTTC.

The chain has TRBV4-2 and TRBJ2-7; 11 bases map to TRBD1. With V trimmed by 1 base and J by 3 bases, 8 bases remained unmatched. Germline CDR1 reads LGHNA; CDR2 reads YNFKEQ. The CDR3 loop spans 17 amino acids. CDR3 in DNA: TGTGCCAGCAGCCAAGGGGGTACCGGGACAGGGGGCTACGAGCAGTACTTC. This gives the protein CASSQGGTGTGGYEQYF.

This chain joins TRBV7-9 and TRBJ2-5; 7 bases map to TRBD1. Germline CDR1 is SEHNR and CDR2 is FQNEAQ (reference sequence). Trimming took 1 base from V and 13 from J; bases not matched to a gene: 12. This CDR3 has 14 residues. For the CDR3, the DNA is TGTGCCAGCAGCTTAGTTGGGGACAGACCTGGAACGTACTTC. The encoded protein is CASSLVGDRPGTYF.

This rearrangement joins TRBV15 to TRBJ2-3, with D perhaps matching TRBD1 (6 bases). Between the trimmed V and J ends, which lost 0 bases and 4 bases, there was a span of 11 bases. Germline V gene lookup returns CDR1 LNHNV and CDR2 YYDKDF (reference sequence). The CDR3 covers 15 residues. DNA for the CDR3: TGTGCCACCAGCAGAGACAGGGGCCCCGCAGATACGCAGTATTTT. It encodes CATSRDRGPADTQYF.

V and J are TRBV7-2 and TRBJ2-5, with TRBD1 matching 8 bases. Germline assignment: CDR1 SGHTA and CDR2 FQGNSA. With V trimmed by 5 bases and J by 2 bases, 4 bases remained unmatched. This CDR3 spans 14 amino acids. This CDR3 reads CASSLDRGQETQYF. The CDR3 nucleotides are TGTGCCAGCAGCCTCGACAGGGGTCAAGAGACCCAGTACTTC.

This chain connects TRBV19 to TRBJ2-5; 11 bases match TRBD2. Trimming removed 5 bases from V and 2 bases from J; junction bases left unmatched: 7. This CDR3 has 16 residues. CDR1 and CDR2 (germline): LNHDA, SQIVND (reference sequence). The CDR3 region is CASSWLAGGKQETQYF. CDR3 coding DNA: TGTGCCAGTAGTTGGCTAGCGGGGGGTAAGCAAGAGACCCAGTACTTC.

V usage is TRBV2 and J usage is TRBJ1-5, with 9 bases that match TRBD1. The CDR3 has 15 amino acids. Looked up from germline, CDR1 is SNHLY and CDR2 is FYNNEI. V lost 5 bases to trimming and J lost 4 bases; unmatched junction nucleotides: 6. The DNA of the CDR3 is TGTGCCAGCAGTAGATACAGGGGGCAGAATCAGCCCCAGCATTTT. Protein: CASSRYRGQNQPQHF. Full variable domain (remainder filled in from reference TRBV2 and TRBJ1-5): EPEVTQTPSHQVTQMGQEVILRCVPISNHLYFYWYRQILGQKVEFLVSFYNNEISEKSEIFDDQFSVERPDGSNFTLKIRSTKLEDSAMYFCASSRYRGQNQPQHFGDGTRLSIL.

The chain has TRBV7-9 and TRBJ1-3; 7 bases are a match to TRBD1. V gave up 5 bases and J gave up 4 bases; unmatched junction bases: 5. There are 14 residues in the CDR3. Germline assignment: CDR1 SEHNR and CDR2 FQNEAQ (reference sequence). DNA for the CDR3: TGTGCCAGCAGCGCCTCGGGACAGGGAAACACCATATATTTT. Amino acids: CASSASGQGNTIYF.

This clone came up a few times. V and J are TRBV7-9 and TRBJ2-2; D unclear. Trimming removed 5 bases from V and 1 base from J, with 8 bases in between. Germline V gene lookup returns CDR1 SEHNR and CDR2 FQNEAQ (reference sequence). The CDR3 spans 14 residues. This chain's CDR3 is CASSPPGNTGELFF. The CDR3 nucleotides read TGTGCCAGCAGCCCTCCGGGGAACACCGGGGAGCTGTTTTTT.

This clone was found a few times. The chain links TRBV19 to TRBJ1-6, with TRBD1 identical over 9 bases. Germline trimming cut 9 bases from V and 7 bases from J; bases unmatched to any gene: 4. The CDR3 is 13 residues long. CDR1 is LNHDA and CDR2 is SQIVND in the germline V gene (reference sequence). For the CDR3, the DNA is TGTGCCAGCCTGGACAGGGGAAATTCACCCCTCCACTTT. Amino acids: CASLDRGNSPLHF.

This clone has just a few counts. Other DNA sequences in this specimen translate into the identical CDR3. The genes are TRBV18 and TRBJ1-6; TRBD1 agrees at 9 bases. Germline V CDR1 and CDR2: KGHSH, LQKENI. Germline trimming cut 3 bases from V and 7 bases from J; bases unmatched to any gene: 1. This CDR3 region has 14 residues. CDR3 sequence reads: CASSPGQGNSPLHF. The DNA for the CDR3 is TGTGCCAGCTCACCTGGACAGGGGAATTCACCCCTCCACTTT.

There are a few counts of this clone. This rearrangement joins TRBV4-3 to TRBJ1-2; D may be TRBD1 (5 bases). This CDR3 is built from 13 residues. Trimming left V 1 base short and J 4 bases short, with 7 bases between. Germline lookup yields CDR1 LGHNA and CDR2 YSLEER. Here the CDR3 DNA reads TGCGCCAGCAGCCAAGGGACAAGCTATGGCTACACCTTC. Protein: CASSQGTSYGYTF.

The CDR3 is CASSALGEDYGYTF. The CDR3, as DNA: TGTGCCAGCAGTGCGTTAGGGGAGGACTATGGCTACACCTTC. The V and J genes are TRBV6-6 and TRBJ1-2; perhaps TRBD1 as D (5 bases). The length of the CDR3 is 14 residues. V lost 5 bases and J 3 bases, leaving 13 bases between the germline ends. Germline V gene lookup returns CDR1 MNHNY and CDR2 SVGAGI (reference sequence).

Only a few counts were recorded for this clone. The V call is TRBV7-9, the J call TRBJ2-7, with TRBD1 identical over 9 bases. V lost 5 bases, J lost 3 bases, and 5 bases stayed unmatched. Germline CDR1 is SEHNR and CDR2 is FQNEAQ (reference sequence). CDR3 size: 14 residues. The CDR3 spells CASSHRTGDYEQYF. In nucleotides, the CDR3 is TGTGCCAGCAGCCACCGGACAGGGGACTACGAGCAGTACTTC.

The rearrangement links TRBV9 to TRBJ2-3; 15 positions agree with TRBD2. This CDR3 has 21 residues. Germline values: CDR1 SGDLS, CDR2 YYNGEE. Losses at the gene ends were 1 base for V and 0 bases for J; bases not matched to a gene: 12. CDR3 residues: CASSVTAGTSGGTSSTDTQYF. The CDR3 DNA sequence: TGTGCCAGCAGCGTAACTGCCGGGACTAGCGGGGGGACCTCTAGCACAGATACGCAGTATTTT.

The chain employs TRBV7-9 and TRBJ2-7; weak D call: TRBD1 (6 bases). Between the trimmed V and J ends, which lost 4 bases and 3 bases, there was a span of 19 bases. CDR3 length: 16 amino acids. The germline V gene encodes CDR1 SEHNR and CDR2 FQNEAQ (reference sequence). CDR3 residues: CASSWVGRGNVYEQYF. As DNA, the CDR3 is TGTGCCAGCAGCTGGGTGGGCAGGGGAAATGTCTACGAGCAGTACTTC. Using reference TRBV7-9 and TRBJ2-7 for the parts outside the CDR3, the full variable domain is DTGVSQNPRHKITKRGQNVTFRCDPISEHNRLYWYRQTLGQGPEFLTYFQNEAQLEKSRLLSDRFSAERPKGSFSTLEIQRTEQGDSAMYLCASSWVGRGNVYEQYFGPGTRLTVT.

V is TRBV4-3 and J is TRBJ1-4; possible D gene TRBD1, 6 bases. From germline, CDR1 is LGHNA and CDR2 YSLEER. The CDR3 is 14 amino acids. V was trimmed by 1 base and J by 6 bases, leaving 9 bases between them. The CDR3 reads CASSQGGGYEKLFF. DNA of the CDR3: TGCGCCAGCAGCCAAGGCGGGGGCTATGAAAAACTGTTTTTT.

This rearrangement joins TRBV30 to TRBJ2-7; 13 bases line up with TRBD2. V was clipped by 2 bases and J by 4 bases; unmatched bases: 17. The CDR3 extends over 19 amino acids. Germline lookup yields CDR1 GTSNPN and CDR2 SVGIG (reference sequence). The CDR3 here is CAWSPPRRTSGGQPYEQYF. CDR3 nucleotide sequence: TGTGCCTGGAGTCCCCCTCGTAGGACTAGCGGGGGACAGCCTTACGAGCAGTACTTC. Full variable domain (remainder filled in from reference TRBV30 and TRBJ2-7): SQTIHQWPATLVQPVGSPLSLECTVEGTSNPNLYWYRQAAGRGLQLLFYSVGIGQISSEVPQNLSASRPQDRQFILSSKKLLLSDSGFYLCAWSPPRRTSGGQPYEQYFGPGTRLTVT.

This clone was picked up a small number of times. The rearrangement links TRBV6-5 to TRBJ1-1; tentative D call: TRBD1 (6 bases). V was shortened by 6 bases and J by 1 base, with 15 bases between the two germline ends. Germline assignment: CDR1 MNHEY and CDR2 SVGAGI. CDR3 length equals 15 residues. CDR3 sequence reads: CASRWTGGRNTEAFF. DNA for the CDR3: TGTGCCAGCAGATGGACCGGGGGGCGGAACACTGAAGCTTTCTTT.

The V call is TRBV6-1, the J call TRBJ2-1; maybe TRBD1 (8 bases). The V gene lost 4 bases and the J gene lost 7 bases, with 17 bases spanning the gap. Germline CDR1 reads MNHNS; CDR2 reads SASEGT. CDR3 size: 15 residues. The CDR3 nucleotides are TGTGCCAGCAGTGCAAGCGGACAGGGAGGGAATGAGCAGTTCTTC. Translating gives CASSASGQGGNEQFF.

A few counts support this clone. The chain combines TRBV18 with TRBJ2-7; D possibly corresponds to TRBD1 (6 bases). The CDR3 is 14 residues long. In germline, CDR1 is KGHSH, CDR2 LQKENI. The V end lost 6 bases, the J end lost 2 bases, and 14 bases lay between the germline ends. The CDR3 DNA sequence: TGTGCCAGCTCCCGAAGCGAGGGGGCCTACGAGCAGTACTTC. Translation: CASSRSEGAYEQYF.

The CDR3 coding sequence is TGTGCCAGCAGGGGGACCGGGGGGGATCAGCCCCAGCATTTT. As protein: CASRGTGGDQPQHF. The chain carries TRBV2 and TRBJ1-5, with D possibly matching TRBD1 (5 bases). The CDR3 contains 14 residues. The V gene's germline CDR1 is SNHLY and CDR2 FYNNEI. V lost 6 bases to trimming and J lost 5 bases, with 14 bases between them. Drawing the rest from reference TRBV2 and TRBJ1-5, the complete variable domain is EPEVTQTPSHQVTQMGQEVILRCVPISNHLYFYWYRQILGQKVEFLVSFYNNEISEKSEIFDDQFSVERPDGSNFTLKIRSTKLEDSAMYFCASRGTGGDQPQHFGDGTRLSIL.

This sequence joins TRBV27 and TRBJ1-2, with D unresolved. Germline lookup yields CDR1 MNHEY and CDR2 SMNVEV (reference sequence). The CDR3 loop spans 15 amino acids. The V and J ends lost 2 bases and 6 bases respectively, with 16 bases between them. The CDR3 DNA reads TGTGCCAGCAGTTTAAGATTGGTGGCAGGCAATGGCTACACCTTC. It translates to CASSLRLVAGNGYTF.